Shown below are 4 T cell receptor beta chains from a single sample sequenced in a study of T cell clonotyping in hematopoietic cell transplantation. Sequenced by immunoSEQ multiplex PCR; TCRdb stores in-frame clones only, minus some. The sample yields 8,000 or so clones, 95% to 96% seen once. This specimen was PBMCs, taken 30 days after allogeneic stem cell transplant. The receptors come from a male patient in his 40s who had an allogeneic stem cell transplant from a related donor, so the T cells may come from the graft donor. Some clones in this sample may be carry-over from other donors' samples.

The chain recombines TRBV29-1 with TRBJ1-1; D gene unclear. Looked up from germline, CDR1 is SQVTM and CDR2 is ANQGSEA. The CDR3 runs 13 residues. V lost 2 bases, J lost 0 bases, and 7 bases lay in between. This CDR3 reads CSVERQMNTEAFF. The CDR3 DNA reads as TGCAGCGTTGAACGGCAAATGAACACTGAAGCTTTCTTT.

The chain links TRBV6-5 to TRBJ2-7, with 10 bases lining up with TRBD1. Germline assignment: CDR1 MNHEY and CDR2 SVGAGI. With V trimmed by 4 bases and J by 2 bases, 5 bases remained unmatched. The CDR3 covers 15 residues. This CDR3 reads CASSFDRGHTYEQYF. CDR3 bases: TGTGCCAGCAGTTTCGACAGGGGGCACACCTACGAGCAGTACTTC.

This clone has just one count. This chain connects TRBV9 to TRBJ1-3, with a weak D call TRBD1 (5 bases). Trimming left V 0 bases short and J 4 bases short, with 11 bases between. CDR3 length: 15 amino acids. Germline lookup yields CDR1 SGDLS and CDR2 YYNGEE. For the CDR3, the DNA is TGTGCCAGCAGCGTAGGGGCGGGGCGCGGAAACACCATATATTTT. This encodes CASSVGAGRGNTIYF.

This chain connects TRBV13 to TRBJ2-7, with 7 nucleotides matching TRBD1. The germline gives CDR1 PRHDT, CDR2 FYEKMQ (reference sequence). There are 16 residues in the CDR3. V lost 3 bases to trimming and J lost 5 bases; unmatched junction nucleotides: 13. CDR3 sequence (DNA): TGTGCCAGCAGCTTTGGGCCACAGGGGATGAGCCACGAGCAGTACTTC. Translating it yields CASSFGPQGMSHEQYF.